A selection of T cell receptor beta chains follows, all from one sample in a study of T cell responses to AZD1222 COVID-19 vaccine. Assay: immunoSEQ multiplex PCR; the TCRdb copy retains only in-frame clones and omits some. The sample carries 97,000 or so clones, approximately 90% recorded once. The sample consisted of peripheral blood, taken 28 days after the second AZD1222 dose. The receptors here all came from an adult who received the AZD1222 COVID-19 vaccine. CDR3s include the opening cysteine and the closing phenylalanine or tryptophan. Fields, in order: D gene, J gene, CDR3 length, clone size, V gene, CDR3 DNA, CDR3 protein. A D gene is named only where the DNA matches it firmly. Clone size is not always given. Where it is, it says once, few, many or a class for expanded clones.

- TRBJ1-2 15 - TRBV4-1 TGCGCCAGCAGCCAAGCCGTGAGTTATATCTATGGCTACACCTTC CASSQAVSYIYGYTF
- TRBJ1-1 13 few TRBV28 TGTGCCAGCAGTCCTATCATGAACACTGAAGCTTTCTTT CASSPIMNTEAFF
- TRBJ2-5 11 - TRBV5-1 TGCGCCAGCAGGGACCAAGAGACCCAGTACTTC CASRDQETQYF
- TRBJ1-4 14 - TRBV11-2 TGTGCCAGCAGCTTAGGTGGAGTGTGGGAAAAACTGTTTTTT CASSLGGVWEKLFF
- TRBJ1-4 11 - TRBV20-1 TGCAGTGTTCAGAGGATTGAAAAACTGTTTTTT CSVQRIEKLFF
- TRBJ1-1 16 - TRBV19 TGTGCCAGTAGTATAGATGCCTGGGGAATGAACACTGAAGCTTTCTTT CASSIDAWGMNTEAFF
- TRBJ2-2 15 - TRBV7-2 TGTGCCAGCAGCTTGGACCCGTCGCGTGGCGGGGAGCTGTTTTTT CASSLDPSRGGELFF
- TRBJ2-5 17 - TRBV7-2 TGTGCCAGCAGCCCTGTAGGGGTCTGGAACAACGGGGAGACCCAGTACTTC CASSPVGVWNNGETQYF
- TRBJ2-7 16 - TRBV5-4 TGTGCCAGCAGCCCACCCCCAGGGTCAGGGTTCCGCGAGCAGTACTTC CASSPPPGSGFREQYF
- TRBJ2-3 16 few TRBV5-1 TGCGCCAGCAGCGTGGACGGCGCGGGGTTCCCGGATACGCAGTATTTT CASSVDGAGFPDTQYF
- TRBJ2-3 15 - TRBV7-9 TGTGCCAGCAGCCGGGACATACAAAACACAGATACGCAGTATTTT CASSRDIQNTDTQYF
- TRBJ1-5 13 - TRBV11-2 TGTGCCAGCAGCTTACAGGGAAATCAGCCCCAGCATTTT CASSLQGNQPQHF
- TRBJ2-7 14 - TRBV7-9 TGTGCCAGCAGCTTAGATGCTAGCCTTGACGAGCAGTACTTC CASSLDASLDEQYF
- TRBJ2-3 17 - TRBV7-8 TGTGCCAGCAGCTCCCGACTTGGGGCCCGCAGCACAGATACGCAGTATTTT CASSSRLGARSTDTQYF
TRBD2 TRBJ2-5 17 - TRBV6-2/TRBV6-3 TGTGCCAGCAGTTATTTGCGCGGGGGGGCCGACCAAGAGACCCAGTACTTC CASSYLRGGADQETQYF
TRBD1 TRBJ2-5 14 once TRBV25-1 TGTGCCAGCAGTGTCTCCGGGACAGCAGAGACCCAGTACTTC CASSVSGTAETQYF
- TRBJ2-1 15 - TRBV20-1 TGCAGTGCTAGTGGCGACATTTCTAACGGGGATGAGCAGTTCTTC CSASGDISNGDEQFF
- TRBJ1-1 15 - TRBV5-1 TGCGCCAGCAGCCAACTGACAGGCCCGGGCACTGAAGCTTTCTTT CASSQLTGPGTEAFF
- TRBJ1-2 13 - TRBV19 TGTACCAGTAGTAACCGCGACAACTATGGCTACACCTTC CTSSNRDNYGYTF
TRBD2 TRBJ2-7 15 - TRBV11-2 TGTGCCAGCAGTTGGACTAGCGGGAGTGAGTACGAGCAGTACTTC CASSWTSGSEYEQYF
- TRBJ2-3 15 - TRBV5-1 TGCGCCAGCAGCTTGGCCGGGACGGCCACAGATACGCAGTATTTT CASSLAGTATDTQYF
- TRBJ2-3 15 - TRBV9 TGTGCCAGCAGCTATCAAGGAGGTAGCACAGATACGCAGTATTTT CASSYQGGSTDTQYF
- TRBJ1-4 15 - TRBV6-5 TGTGCCAGCAGTTACCCTCAGGGACGGAATGAAAAACTGTTTTTT CASSYPQGRNEKLFF
TRBD2 TRBJ2-7 14 - TRBV9 TGTGCCAGCAGCGCTAGCGGGAGGGCCGAAGAGCAGTACTTC CASSASGRAEEQYF
- TRBJ1-5 15 - TRBV18 TGTGCCAGCTCACGGGACATACGGAGCAATCAGCCCCAGCATTTT CASSRDIRSNQPQHF
- TRBJ1-4 14 - TRBV18 TGTGCCAGCTCACCACCGGCAGGGAATGAAAAACTGTTTTTT CASSPPAGNEKLFF
TRBD1 TRBJ1-4 15 - TRBV5-4 TGTGCCAGCAGCAGCTGGACAGGGAGAAATGAAAAACTGTTTTTT CASSSWTGRNEKLFF
- TRBJ1-2 14 - TRBV5-4 TGTGCCAGCAGCTTGGTTCAGAGGGGAATAGGCTACACCTTC CASSLVQRGIGYTF
- TRBJ2-7 14 - TRBV7-9 TGTGCCAGCAGCTTAGAGGCACTAGGGGGCGAGCAGTACTTC CASSLEALGGEQYF
TRBD2 TRBJ2-1 18 - TRBV28 TGTGCCAGCAGTTTTAGGATAAAGACTAGCGGGAGAATAGATGAGCAGTTCTTC CASSFRIKTSGRIDEQFF